This TCR beta chain stems from a study of blood T cell repertoires in COVID-19. Background on the study: T cells, B-cell-depleted T cells, or PBMCs provided the cDNA or gDNA that served as material.

TCRdb's copy holds only in-frame clones and misses some; the assay was immunoSEQ multiplex PCR. The sample lists tens of thousands of clones, about 82% occurring once. Germline-derived CDR1 and CDR2 are SGHKS and YYEKEE (reference sequence). The CDR3 has 16 amino acids. Trimming pared 4 bases from V and 0 bases from J, leaving 14 bases between. The source material was peripheral blood. The V gene is TRBV5-5, the J gene TRBJ1-3, with D perhaps matching TRBD1 (6 bases). The TCR was taken from a woman aged 60-75 years with acute or convalescent COVID-19. CDR3 bases: TGTGCCAGCAGCGCCCTACAGGGTTTCTCTGGAAACACCATATATTTT. It yields the protein CASSALQGFSGNTIYF.